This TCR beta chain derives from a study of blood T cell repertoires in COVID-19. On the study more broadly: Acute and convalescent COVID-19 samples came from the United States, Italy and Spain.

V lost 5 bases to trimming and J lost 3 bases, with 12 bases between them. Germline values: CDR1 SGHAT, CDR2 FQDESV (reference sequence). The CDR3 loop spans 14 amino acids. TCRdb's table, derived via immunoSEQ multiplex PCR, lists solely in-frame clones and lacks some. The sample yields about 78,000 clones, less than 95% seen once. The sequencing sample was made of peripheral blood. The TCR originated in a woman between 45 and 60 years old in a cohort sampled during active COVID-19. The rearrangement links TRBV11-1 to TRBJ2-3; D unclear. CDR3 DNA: TGTGCCAGCAGCCCTGCATTAGCAACAGATACGCAGTATTTT. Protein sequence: CASSPALATDTQYF.